This TCR beta chain was sequenced during a study of shared clonotypes between healthy human individuals. Study overall: CD8 memory received one plate per donor, CD8 naive two, CD4 memory three and CD4 naive three. Study results and caveats: Clonotype sharing across donors was expected to vary with sequencing depth.

Worth noting for this clone: Antigen unknown.

Germline V gene data show CDR1 as LNHDA and CDR2 as SQIVND (reference sequence). Trimming took off 5 bases at V and 2 bases at J, with 10 bases between the two ends. The CDR3 loop spans 14 amino acids. Only in-frame clones appear in the TCRdb table, and some are missing; sequencing was by immunoSEQ multiplex PCR. Among around 510,000 clones listed, around 95% were seen once. A CD45RA-negative memory subset and a CD45RA+ naive subset were separated from the CD4+ cells. Sequenced input: naive CD4+ T cells sorted from blood. Sample subset: CD45RA+ positively selected. This TCR was sampled from a woman aged 25 to 39 in good health. This chain joins TRBV19 and TRBJ2-1; D gene uncertain. CDR3: CASSGRVTYNEQFF. In DNA, the CDR3 is TGTGCCAGTAGTGGAAGGGTCACCTACAATGAGCAGTTCTTC.